Reported below is one TCR beta chain. What it binds is not known. The ends were cut back, 2 bases at V and 6 bases at J, with 6 bases in the middle. This CDR3 comprises 12 residues. From germline, CDR1 is SGHVS and CDR2 FNYEAQ. This sample was taken from a study of OX40 agonist ivuxolimab in advanced cancers. Study summary: Patients were treated with intravenous ivuxolimab, dosed at 0.01 to 10 mg/kg and infused every 2 weeks. Patients with prior anti-PD-1, anti-PD-L1 or anti-CTLA-4 therapy were eligible; 35% to 50% had some. Study-level results: Among the least clonally expanded were partial responders at 0.1-3.0 mg/kg.

Clones were sequenced by immunoSEQ multiplex PCR, and TCRdb holds only the in-frame ones, with some missing. The sample yields about 59,000 clones, 84% seen once. Sequencing used CD4+ or CD8+ T cells sorted from blood, obtained in a trial of the OX40 agonist ivuxolimab. The receptor was isolated from an adult with an advanced solid tumor such as melanoma, head and neck, liver or kidney cancer. The chain carries TRBV7-6 and TRBJ2-3; D is unresolved. The CDR3 bases are TGTGCCAGCAGCTTAATGCTGGATACGCAGTATTTT. Its translation: CASSLMLDTQYF.